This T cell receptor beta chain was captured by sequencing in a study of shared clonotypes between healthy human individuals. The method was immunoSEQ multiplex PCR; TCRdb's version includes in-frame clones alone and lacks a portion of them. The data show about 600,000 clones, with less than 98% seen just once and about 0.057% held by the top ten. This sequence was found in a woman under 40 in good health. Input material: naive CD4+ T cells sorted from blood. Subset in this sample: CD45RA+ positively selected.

The CDR3 is CASSPGGADTQYF. For the CDR3, the DNA is TGTGCCAGCAGTCCAGGGGGTGCAGATACGCAGTATTTT. This chain joins TRBV28 and TRBJ2-3; 7 positions agree with TRBD1. This CDR3 has 13 amino acids. Germline V lookup: CDR1 MDHEN, CDR2 SYDVKM. V shed 5 bases, J shed 4 bases, and the junction held 3 bases outside the gene matches. Based on the CDR3 plus reference TRBV28 and TRBJ2-3, the full variable domain is DVKVTQSSRYLVKRTGEKVFLECVQDMDHENMFWYRQDPGLGLRLIYFSYDVKMKEKGDIPEGYSVSREKKERFSLILESASTNQTSMYLCASSPGGADTQYFGPGTRLTVL.